These 12 T cell receptor beta chains came from one sample sequenced in a study of OX40 agonist ivuxolimab in advanced cancers. Here immunoSEQ multiplex PCR was the method, and the copy in TCRdb shows in-frame clones only, minus some. The sample shows about 60,000 clones, 83% of them seen only once. The source was CD4+ or CD8+ T cells sorted from blood, collected in a trial of the OX40 agonist ivuxolimab. The receptors were gathered from an adult with an advanced solid tumor such as melanoma, head and neck, liver or kidney cancer.

The chain couples TRBV6-4 to TRBJ1-1; D uncertain. The V gene lost 6 bases and the J gene lost 3 bases, with 11 bases spanning the gap. Germline loops: CDR1 MRHNA, CDR2 SNTAGT. This CDR3 region has 13 residues. CDR3 DNA: TGTGCCAGCAGAAACGGGCCTTACACTGAAGCTTTCTTT. This translates into CASRNGPYTEAFF.

This clone was recorded a few times. This rearrangement joins TRBV14 to TRBJ2-1; D ambiguous. Germline CDR1 is SGHDN and CDR2 is FVKESK. The length of the CDR3 is 13 residues. V dropped 4 bases and J dropped 6 bases, with 10 bases sitting between them. The DNA of the CDR3 is TGTGCCAGCAGCCTAACCGGCGGCAATGAGCAGTTCTTC. Protein: CASSLTGGNEQFF. The full variable domain, in which reference TRBV14 and TRBJ2-1 provide the parts outside the CDR3, is EAGVTQFPSHSVIEKGQTVTLRCDPISGHDNLYWYRRVMGKEIKFLLHFVKESKQDESGMPNNRFLAERTGGTYSTLKVQPAELEDSGVYFCASSLTGGNEQFFGPGTRLTVL.

The gene calls are TRBV10-3 and TRBJ2-3; D might be TRBD2 (5 bases). The CDR3 covers 15 residues. Germline loops: CDR1 ENHRY, CDR2 SYGVKD. Trimming cost V 3 bases and J 6 bases, with 16 bases left between them. The DNA of the CDR3 is TGTGCCATCAGTGATCGTTCGGCCACGGGGGATACGCAGTATTTT. It encodes CAISDRSATGDTQYF.

This clone was seen a few times. This chain links TRBV29-1 with TRBJ1-1; D unclear. V lost 3 bases to trimming and J lost 10 bases, with 9 bases between them. Germline CDR1 and CDR2: SQVTM and ANQGSEA. This CDR3 comprises 10 residues. The CDR3 loop is CSVDDPGAFF. The CDR3, as DNA: TGCAGCGTTGATGACCCGGGAGCTTTCTTT.

The chain carries TRBV6-1 and TRBJ1-5; the match to TRBD1 covers 9 bases. V shed 8 bases, J shed 1 base, and the junction held 6 bases outside the gene matches. From germline, CDR1 is MNHNS and CDR2 SASEGT. The CDR3 extends over 15 amino acids. Written as DNA, the CDR3 is TGTGCCAGCCGGGGACAGGGCGGAAGCAATCAGCCCCAGCATTTT. Amino acid sequence: CASRGQGGSNQPQHF.

Relative to its sample, this clone is medium-sized. This chain connects TRBV10-2 to TRBJ2-7, with 8 bases aligning to TRBD2. V was clipped by 6 bases and J by 0 bases; unmatched bases: 4. In germline, CDR1 is WSHSY, CDR2 SAAADI. The CDR3 consists of 14 residues. The CDR3 bases are TGCGCCAGCAGAAGCGGGAGTACCTCCTACGAGCAGTACTTC. It is translated as CASRSGSTSYEQYF.

This clone showed up just once. V is TRBV18 and J is TRBJ2-5; 9 nucleotides match TRBD1. V trimming: 3 bases; J trimming: 5 bases; junction bases outside the gene matches: 7. The CDR3 is 15 amino acids. Germline V lookup: CDR1 KGHSH, CDR2 LQKENI. The CDR3 protein is CASSPTQGARETQYF. Written as DNA, the CDR3 is TGTGCCAGCTCACCCACACAGGGGGCTCGGGAGACCCAGTACTTC.

This clone occurred a few times. The chain carries TRBV29-1 and TRBJ1-4, with a tentative D call TRBD1 (6 bases). The germline V and J ends were trimmed by 2 bases and 8 bases, with 15 bases remaining between them. CDR3 length equals 14 residues. CDR1 and CDR2 (germline): SQVTM, ANQGSEA. For the CDR3, the DNA is TGCAGCGTTGAAAAGGCGGACAGCCCAGAAAAACTGTTTTTT. Its translation: CSVEKADSPEKLFF.

The rearrangement uses TRBV5-4 and TRBJ2-5; 8 nucleotides agree with TRBD2. The germline CDR1 and CDR2 sequences are SGHNT and YYREEE (reference sequence). The CDR3 runs 15 residues. J lost 1 base, V lost 0 bases, and 2 bases had no gene match. DNA of the CDR3: TGTGCCAGCAGCTTGGGAGGACTAGCCCAAGAGACCCAGTACTTC. Its protein is CASSLGGLAQETQYF. Supplemented by reference TRBV5-4 and TRBJ2-5, the full variable domain reads ETGVTQSPTHLIKTRGQQVTLRCSSQSGHNTVSWYQQALGQGPQFIFQYYREEENGRGNFPPRFSGLQFPNYSSELNVNALELDDSALYLCASSLGGLAQETQYFGPGTRLLVL.

The chain employs TRBV10-3 and TRBJ1-2; TRBD1 matches 7 bases. The CDR3 has 12 amino acids. The trim removed 7 bases at V and 4 bases at J, leaving 3 bases unmatched. CDR1 and CDR2 (germline): ENHRY, SYGVKD. The CDR3 sequence is CAITEGAYGYTF. The CDR3 coding sequence is TGTGCCATCACGGAGGGGGCCTATGGCTACACCTTC.

This rearrangement joins TRBV7-2 to TRBJ1-1; perhaps TRBD1 as D (5 bases). Germline CDR1 reads SGHTA; CDR2 reads FQGNSA. V lost 3 bases and J lost 2, with 13 bases in between. This CDR3 region has 15 residues. This CDR3 reads CASSFEGTPNTEAFF. The CDR3 DNA is TGTGCCAGCAGCTTCGAGGGGACGCCCAACACTGAAGCTTTCTTT. Looking up the rest from reference TRBV7-2 and TRBJ1-1 gives the full variable domain: GAGVSQSPSNKVTEKGKDVELRCDPISGHTALYWYRQSLGQGLEFLIYFQGNSAPDKSGLPSDRFSAERTGGSVSTLTIQRTQQEDSAVYLCASSFEGTPNTEAFFGQGTRLTVV.

The chain couples TRBV18 to TRBJ2-2; D not certain. CDR1 KGHSH and CDR2 LQKENI come from the germline V gene. Between the trimmed V and J ends, which lost 4 bases and 4 bases, there was a span of 7 bases. This CDR3 contains 13 residues. The CDR3 reads CASSLRATGELFF. CDR3 DNA sequence: TGTGCCAGCTCACTCCGGGCCACCGGGGAGCTGTTTTTT.